The clone carrying this T cell receptor (beta chain) was counted once. V shed 4 bases and J 1 base; nucleotides not matched to a gene: 7. CDR1 is SGHNT, CDR2 YENEEA, per germline. This CDR3 comprises 15 residues. The record originates from a study of blood T cell repertoires in COVID-19. Across the study: The samples span acute and convalescent COVID-19 from the United States, Italy and Spain.

Study members were between roughly 18 and 89 years old and lived in 20 to 30 US regions. Clinical histories supplied by participants themselves formed the basis of cohort assignment. Recovered participants had two consecutive negative NP/OP PCR tests, healthcare professional clearance, or symptom resolution. Data came from immunoSEQ multiplex PCR; TCRdb stores just in-frame clones and leaves some out. The table includes fewer than 300,000 clones, approximately 90% detected once. Sequenced input: PBMCs or T cells enriched from blood (not recorded which). This sequence was found in a man between 40 and 49 years old who had recovered from COVID-19. The genes are TRBV11-3 and TRBJ2-7, with 7 bases that match TRBD2. CDR3 loop: CASSSPGSGSYEQYF. The CDR3 coding sequence is TGTGCCAGCAGCTCCCCGGGTAGCGGGTCCTACGAGCAGTACTTC.